A single sample gave rise to the 11 T cell receptor beta chains below, sequenced in a study of shared clonotypes between healthy human individuals. TCRdb's table, derived via immunoSEQ multiplex PCR, lists solely in-frame clones and lacks some. This table has 950,000 to 1,200,000 clones, roughly 80% appearing once. Material for sequencing was memory CD4+ T cells from PBMCs. Subset in this sample: CD45RA-negative fraction. Source of these receptors: a man aged 18 to 29 in good health. Some clones in this sample may be carry-over from other donors' samples.

The chain employs TRBV2 and TRBJ2-7, with TRBD2 identical over 8 bases. The CDR3 runs 15 residues. V shed 3 bases, J shed 0 bases, and the junction held 4 bases outside the gene matches. CDR1 SNHLY and CDR2 FYNNEI come from the germline V gene. CDR3 residues: CASSDQRGSSYEQYF. As DNA, the CDR3 is TGTGCCAGCAGTGACCAGCGGGGGAGCTCCTACGAGCAGTACTTC.

The gene calls are TRBV28 and TRBJ2-2; TRBD2 matches at 7 bases. The CDR3 runs 13 residues. Trimming took 10 bases from V and 7 from J; bases not matched to a gene: 9. The V gene's germline CDR1 is MDHEN and CDR2 SYDVKM. The DNA of the CDR3 is TGTGCCACGGTAGGGAGGGCCGACGGGGAGCTGTTTTTT. This translates into CATVGRADGELFF.

This chain joins TRBV18 and TRBJ2-4, with D tentatively TRBD2 (6 bases). This CDR3 is 16 amino acids long. Germline CDR1 reads KGHSH; CDR2 reads LQKENI. The ends were cut back, 3 bases at V and 6 bases at J, with 18 bases in the middle. The DNA of the CDR3 is TGTGCCAGCTCACCCCCCAGCGGAGGGAATGGAAACATTCAGTACTTC. Translated: CASSPPSGGNGNIQYF.

The chain couples TRBV5-1 to TRBJ2-5, with D possibly matching TRBD1 (6 bases). The germline gives CDR1 SGHRS, CDR2 YFSETQ. This CDR3 contains 14 residues. V dropped 1 base and J dropped 5 bases, with 12 bases sitting between them. This chain's CDR3 is CASSLRGYEETQYF. The CDR3 DNA follows: TGCGCCAGCAGCTTGAGGGGGTACGAGGAGACCCAGTACTTC.

The chain combines TRBV5-1 with TRBJ1-1, with D perhaps TRBD1 (6 bases). The CDR3 covers 15 residues. The V gene's germline CDR1 is SGHRS and CDR2 YFSETQ. V shed 0 bases and J shed 1 base, with 10 bases lying between them. The CDR3 nucleotides read TGCGCCAGCAGCTTGGATGGGGGCTCGAACACTGAAGCTTTCTTT. This sequence encodes CASSLDGGSNTEAFF.

V gene TRBV4-3 combines with J gene TRBJ1-2; D uncertain. CDR3 length: 14 residues. Germline CDR1 reads LGHNA; CDR2 reads YSLEER. The V end lost 1 base, the J end lost 3 bases, and 9 bases lay between the germline ends. CDR3 bases: TGCGCCAGCAGCCAAGGATTCCGGGACTATGGCTACACCTTC. This sequence encodes CASSQGFRDYGYTF.

V is TRBV11-3 and J is TRBJ2-5, with TRBD2 matching 16 bases. This CDR3 region has 16 residues. The germline V gene encodes CDR1 SGHNT and CDR2 YENEEA. Losses at the gene ends were 5 bases for V and 4 bases for J; bases not matched to a gene: 4. CDR3 residues: CASSGGTSGRAETQYF. CDR3 nucleotides: TGTGCCAGCAGCGGGGGGACTAGCGGGAGGGCAGAGACCCAGTACTTC.

The gene calls are TRBV19 and TRBJ1-4; D is uncertain. The CDR3 covers 12 residues. Germline CDR1 is LNHDA and CDR2 is SQIVND (reference sequence). The V end lost 7 bases, the J end lost 8 bases, and 11 bases lay between the germline ends. The CDR3 DNA sequence: TGTGCCAGTACCCGCCGTGAGGAAAAACTGTTTTTT. It specifies CASTRREEKLFF.

The V call is TRBV2, the J call TRBJ1-5, with 8 bases lining up with TRBD1. Germline CDR1 is SNHLY and CDR2 is FYNNEI. V shed 8 bases, J shed 6 bases, and the junction held 12 bases outside the gene matches. CDR3 length: 15 amino acids. CDR3 amino acids: CASGTGPYKGQPQHF. CDR3 in DNA: TGTGCCAGCGGGACAGGACCCTACAAGGGTCAGCCCCAGCATTTT.

The rearrangement uses TRBV5-1 and TRBJ2-7; 8 bases match TRBD1. Germline-derived CDR1 and CDR2 are SGHRS and YFSETQ. This CDR3 has 15 residues. V lost 5 bases, J lost 3 bases, and 10 bases stayed unmatched. The CDR3 reads CASSTDPGGIYEQYF. Written as DNA, the CDR3 is TGCGCCAGCAGTACCGACCCAGGGGGCATCTACGAGCAGTACTTC.

The DNA for the CDR3 is TGTGCCAGCAGCCAACCTAGGACAGGGAACACTGAAGCTTTCTTT. It specifies CASSQPRTGNTEAFF. This chain connects TRBV28 to TRBJ1-1, with TRBD1 matching over 7 bases. The CDR3 is 15 residues long. Germline values: CDR1 MDHEN, CDR2 SYDVKM. V was pared by 6 bases and J by 1 base, with 8 bases of the junction left unmatched.